This T cell receptor beta chain was sequenced for a study of post-analysis software for immune sequencing data. About the study: Courses of disease covered relapsing-remitting, secondary progressive and progressive-relapsing multiple sclerosis. Overall study findings and caveats: A handful of TRBV segments, including TRBV5-6, TRBV5-1 and TRBV20-1, were more frequent in patients than controls. Batch-mates among the samples co-clustered strongly by F measure. Diversity measured as normalized Chao1 was significantly lower in multiple sclerosis patients than in controls.

Incorporated into the TCR beta cDNA libraries were unique molecular identifiers, which served to reduce PCR and sequencing biases. Once roughly 0.85 to 11 million T cells were used, some 500,000 cDNA molecules resulted. A single record per CDR3 protein comes from TCRdb applying MiXCR to the PCR reads. The table records hundreds of thousands of distinct CDR3 sequences, approximately 30% of them present only once. For this clonotype: Its antigen is currently unknown.

The CDR3 runs 14 residues. V lost 0 bases, J lost 2 bases, and 7 bases lay in between. Germline V gene lookup returns CDR1 SGHRS and CDR2 YFSETQ. Sequencing was performed on blood. The V call is TRBV5-1, the J call TRBJ2-3; D remains ambiguous. This sequence originates from a girl aged 5 to 17 with multiple sclerosis. The DNA of the CDR3 is TGCGCCAGCAGCTTGGACGGATACACAGATACGCAGTATTTT. Protein sequence: CASSLDGYTDTQYF.